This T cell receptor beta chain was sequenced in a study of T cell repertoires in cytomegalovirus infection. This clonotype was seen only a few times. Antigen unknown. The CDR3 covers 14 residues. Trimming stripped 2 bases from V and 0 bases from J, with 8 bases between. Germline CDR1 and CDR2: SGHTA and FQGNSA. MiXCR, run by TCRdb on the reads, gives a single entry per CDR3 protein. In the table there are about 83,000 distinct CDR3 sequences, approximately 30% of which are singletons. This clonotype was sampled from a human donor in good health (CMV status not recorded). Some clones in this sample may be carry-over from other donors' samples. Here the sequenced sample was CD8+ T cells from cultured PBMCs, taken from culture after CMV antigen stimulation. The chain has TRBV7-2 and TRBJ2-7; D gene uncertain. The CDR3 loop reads CASSLRTVSYEQYF. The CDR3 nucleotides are TGTGCCAGCAGCTTACGTACGGTCTCCTACGAGCAGTACTTC.